Listed here are 18 T cell receptor beta chains from one sample, sequenced in a study of read filtering for tumor transcriptome and immune sequencing. From about 0.4 ug of RNA, a library with molecular barcoded alpha/delta and beta/gamma adaptors was made. TCRdb passed the reads through MiXCR, listing each CDR3 protein once. The sample shows tens of thousands of distinct CDR3 sequences, about an eighth of them seen only once. Sequences were obtained from a population of CD138-negative cells sorted from bone marrow. These receptors were obtained from a donor aged 40 or older with multiple myeloma.

This clonotype was picked up many times. This chain links TRBV4-1 with TRBJ2-3; D could derive from TRBD1 or TRBD2 (5 bases each). The CDR3 contains 14 residues. V was shortened by 0 bases and J by 2 bases, with 6 bases between the two germline ends. Germline CDR1 is MGHRA and CDR2 is YSYEKL. In nucleotides, the CDR3 is TGCGCCAGCAGCCAAGACGGGACCACAGATACGCAGTATTTT. Translation: CASSQDGTTDTQYF.

This clonotype was seen at least ten times. The chain has TRBV3-1 and TRBJ2-5, with D unresolved. This CDR3 region has 12 residues. V was clipped by 1 base and J by 4 bases, with 4 bases between them. Germline V gives CDR1 LGHDT, CDR2 YNNKEL (reference sequence). CDR3 bases: TGTGCCAGCAGCCAAGGGTCAGAGACCCAGTACTTC. Encoded protein: CASSQGSETQYF.

This clonotype was detected many times. The chain uses TRBV28 and TRBJ2-1; maybe TRBD2 (5 bases). Germline CDR1 reads MDHEN; CDR2 reads SYDVKM. V lost 6 bases and J lost 7, with 28 bases in between. The CDR3 length is 18 residues. The CDR3 bases are TGTGCCAGCAGCCGGACCAGGAGGAAGACAAATGCCAAAAATGAGCAGTTCTTC. Amino acid sequence: CASSRTRRKTNAKNEQFF.

Many counts were recorded for this clonotype. The genes are TRBV7-8 and TRBJ2-7, with D perhaps TRBD1 or TRBD2 (5 bases each). The V gene's germline CDR1 is SGHVS and CDR2 FQNEAQ. V gave up 5 bases and J gave up 0 bases, with 14 bases separating them. This CDR3 contains 15 residues. This CDR3 is CASSAGTIASYEQYF. The CDR3 DNA is TGTGCCAGCAGCGCCGGGACCATTGCCTCCTACGAGCAGTACTTC.

Concerning this clonotype: With a much larger clone just one base away, this may be a read error. The V call is TRBV10-3, the J call TRBJ2-1; TRBD2 agrees at 7 bases. Per germline, CDR1 ENHRY and CDR2 SYGVKD. The CDR3 totals 14 residues. The CDR3 is CAISGGTTYNEPFF. The CDR3 coding sequence is TGTGCCATCAGTGGGGGGACTACTTACAATGAGCCGTTCTTC.

With regard to this clonotype: This probably arose from a read error, given a far larger clone one base away. The chain joins TRBV5-8 to TRBJ2-1, with 11 bases identical to TRBD1. V dropped 4 bases and J dropped 0; count of bases not matched to a gene: 15. Germline CDR1 SGHTS, CDR2 YDEGEE. The length of the CDR3 is 20 residues. The CDR3 is CASSPRDRGARGNSYNEQFF. As DNA, the CDR3 is TGTGCCAGCAGCCCTCGGGACAGGGGGGCGAGGGGGAACTCCTACAATGAGCAGTTCTTC.

The sample holds a few counts of this clonotype. The rearrangement joins TRBV29-1 to TRBJ2-1; D perhaps matches TRBD2 (6 bases). Per germline, CDR1 SQVTM and CDR2 ANQGSEA. V was trimmed by 6 bases and J by 0 bases, leaving 12 bases between them. The CDR3 totals 14 residues. The CDR3 bases are TGCAGCGTCGATCTAGCGTACTCCTACAATGAGCAGTTCTTC. Translation: CSVDLAYSYNEQFF.

This clonotype was counted at least ten times. The CDR3: CASSREVTYEQYF. CDR3 bases: TGTGCCAGCTCACGGGAAGTCACTTACGAGCAGTACTTC. The V and J genes are TRBV18 and TRBJ2-7; D call uncertain. The CDR3 has 13 residues. Germline CDR1 is KGHSH and CDR2 is LQKENI. V shed 4 bases and J shed 4 bases, with 11 bases lying between them.

CDR3 bases: TGTGCCAGTAGTATAGAGGGTTGGCAGGGGTCAGATACGCAGTATTTT. It codes for CASSIEGWQGSDTQYF. The rearrangement joins TRBV19 to TRBJ2-3, with D tentatively TRBD1 (6 bases). This CDR3 has 16 residues. CDR1 is LNHDA and CDR2 is SQIVND in the germline V gene (reference sequence). V was cut by 0 bases and J by 4 bases, with 14 bases left in between.

The sample holds many counts of this clonotype. This chain joins TRBV30 and TRBJ1-5; no clear D gene. The V end was cut by 0 bases, the J end by 7 bases, with 10 bases between. Per germline, CDR1 GTSNPN and CDR2 SVGIG (reference sequence). This CDR3 has 13 amino acids. The CDR3 nucleotides read TGTGCCTGGAGTGTAACCGTCGGGCAGCCCCAGCATTTT. Protein: CAWSVTVGQPQHF.

This clonotype was counted ten times or more. This chain links TRBV6-2 or TRBV6-3 with TRBJ2-7; 10 nucleotides align to TRBD2. Unmatched junction bases numbered 5, after V lost 6 bases and J lost 3 bases. CDR1 and CDR2 from the germline V gene are MNHEY and SVGEGT. The CDR3 is made up of 14 amino acids. The CDR3 nucleotides are TGTGCCAGCAGCCCGGGACTAGCGAGCTACGAGCAGTACTTC. Its translation: CASSPGLASYEQYF.

This clonotype was recorded at least ten times. CDR3 in amino acids: CAWSAGTGPRYTF. CDR3 sequence (DNA): TGTGCCTGGAGTGCCGGGACAGGGCCGCGCTACACCTTC. This chain connects TRBV30 to TRBJ1-2; 9 bases align to TRBD1. Germline V CDR1 and CDR2: GTSNPN, SVGIG (reference sequence). The ends lost 1 base at V and 9 bases at J; junction bases unmatched: 6. CDR3 length: 13 residues. The variable domain in full, with the rest retrieved from reference TRBV30 and TRBJ1-2, is SQTIHQWPATLVQPVGSPLSLECTVEGTSNPNLYWYRQAAGRGLQLLFYSVGIGQISSEVPQNLSASRPQDRQFILSSKKLLLSDSGFYLCAWSAGTGPRYTFGSGTRLTVV.

This clonotype was detected ten times or more. This rearrangement joins TRBV15 to TRBJ2-1, with D maybe TRBD2 (5 bases). CDR3 size: 13 residues. Germline CDR1 LNHNV, CDR2 YYDKDF (reference sequence). The ends were cut back, 2 bases at V and 5 bases at J, with 7 bases in the middle. DNA for the CDR3: TGTGCCACCAGCAGACGGACTCACAATGAGCAGTTCTTC. Translating gives CATSRRTHNEQFF. The entire variable domain, with the rest obtained from reference TRBV15 and TRBJ2-1, is as follows: DAMVIQNPRYQVTQFGKPVTLSCSQTLNHNVMYWYQQKSSQAPKLLFHYYDKDFNNEADTPDNFQSRRPNTSFCFLDIRSPGLGDTAMYLCATSRRTHNEQFFGPGTRLTVL.

This clonotype has ten or more counts. This chain joins TRBV7-8 and TRBJ2-2; TRBD1 is a possible D gene (7 bases). V lost 3 bases to trimming and J lost 1 base, with 15 bases between them. Germline-derived CDR1 and CDR2 are SGHVS and FQNEAQ. This CDR3 spans 17 amino acids. CDR3 amino acids: CASSFVSGGGNTGELFF. The CDR3 DNA reads as TGTGCCAGCAGCTTTGTTTCAGGGGGAGGGAACACCGGGGAGCTGTTTTTT. Full variable domain (outside the CDR3, taken from reference TRBV7-8 and TRBJ2-2): GAGVSQSPRYKVAKRGQDVALRCDPISGHVSLFWYQQALGQGPEFLTYFQNEAQLDKSGLPSDRFFAERPEGSVSTLKIQRTQQEDSAVYLCASSFVSGGGNTGELFFGEGSRLTVL.

This clonotype was seen only a few times. This chain uses TRBV3-1 with TRBJ2-5; D is unresolved. Germline assignment: CDR1 LGHDT and CDR2 YNNKEL (reference sequence). This CDR3 has 15 residues. Trimming stripped 4 bases from V and 5 bases from J, with 17 bases between. CDR3 in DNA: TGTGCCAGCAGCCGGGTAACGACGACCGGGGAGACCCAGTACTTC. As protein: CASSRVTTTGETQYF.

This clonotype has ten or more counts. The rearrangement links TRBV20-1 to TRBJ2-7; maybe TRBD1 (5 bases). This CDR3 is 12 amino acids long. CDR1 is DFQATT, CDR2 SNEGSKA, per germline (reference sequence). V was pared by 1 base and J by 3 bases, with 7 bases between. The DNA for the CDR3 is TGCAGTGCTAGAGGGACAAGCTACGAGCAGTACTTC. Translation: CSARGTSYEQYF.

This clonotype has a single count. This CDR3 fails to terminate in the conserved phenylalanine or tryptophan, so it likely reflects a read error. The chain uses TRBV6-5 and TRBJ2-1; TRBD1 agrees at 9 bases. In germline, CDR1 is MNHEY, CDR2 SVGAGI. The CDR3 extends over 16 amino acids. This CDR3 is CASSYSGQGTDNEQFL. The CDR3 nucleotides read TGTGCCAGCAGTTACTCCGGACAGGGGACTGACAACGAGCAGTTCCTC.

This clonotype was recorded at least ten times. The chain joins TRBV7-3 to TRBJ2-7; 7 bases agree with TRBD1. This CDR3 has 15 residues. Per germline, CDR1 SGHTA and CDR2 FQGTGA. Germline trimming cut 5 bases from V and 2 bases from J; bases unmatched to any gene: 9. CDR3 sequence (DNA): TGTGCCAGCAGCCCATCCGGGACAGAGCCCTACGAGCAGTACTTC. Protein sequence: CASSPSGTEPYEQYF.